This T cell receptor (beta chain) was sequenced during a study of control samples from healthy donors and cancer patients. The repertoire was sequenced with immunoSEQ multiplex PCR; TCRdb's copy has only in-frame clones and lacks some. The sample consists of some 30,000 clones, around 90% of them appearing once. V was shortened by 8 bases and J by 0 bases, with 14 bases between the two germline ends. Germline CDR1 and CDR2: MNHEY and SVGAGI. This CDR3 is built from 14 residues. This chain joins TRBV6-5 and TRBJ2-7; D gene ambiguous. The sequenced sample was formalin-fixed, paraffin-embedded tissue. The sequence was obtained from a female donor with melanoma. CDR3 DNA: TGTGCCAGCTGCAAAGCCGGAAGCTCCTACGAGCAGTACTTC. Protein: CASCKAGSSYEQYF.